Each of the 30 T cell receptor beta chains below was sequenced from the same sample in a study of human T cells and chemical hapten exposure. MiXCR was run by TCRdb on the RACE reads, yielding one entry per CDR3 protein. The repertoire consists of 95,000 to 150,000 distinct CDR3 sequences, with less than 15% occurring once and the leading ten covering about 3%. Time point reported: pre-sensitization, week 0. Stated treatment: therapeutic diphenylcyclopropenone sensitization with weekly scalp DPC. Here the sequenced sample was whole blood, taken in connection with sensitization to the hapten diphenylcyclopropenone (DPC). The origin of the receptors is a woman between 18 and 29 years old with alopecia areata. Some clones in this sample may be carry-over from other donors' samples.

J is TRBJ2-3 and V is TRBV18; a possible D gene is TRBD1 (5 bases). The germline V gene has CDR1 KGHSH and CDR2 LQKENI. The CDR3 loop spans 15 amino acids. Trimming left V 2 bases short and J 2 bases short, with 11 bases between. CDR3 amino acids: CASSPTRVFTDTQYF. The CDR3, as DNA: TGTGCCAGCTCACCAACCAGGGTATTCACAGATACGCAGTATTTT.

The chain is built from TRBV7-9 and TRBJ2-3; D is ambiguous. V lost 0 bases, J lost 6 bases, and 19 bases lay in between. This CDR3 is 17 amino acids long. Germline CDR1 SEHNR, CDR2 FQNEAQ (reference sequence). In DNA, the CDR3 is TGTGCCAGCAGCTTAGCGCTAATCTGGAAACAGCTCGATACGCAGTATTTT. Its translation is CASSLALIWKQLDTQYF.

The chain recombines TRBV6-5 with TRBJ2-7; D not resolved. This CDR3 has 13 amino acids. CDR1 and CDR2 (germline): MNHEY, SVGAGI. Trimming cost V 0 bases and J 7 bases, with 10 bases left between them. This chain's CDR3 is CASSYSPFHEQYF. As DNA, the CDR3 is TGTGCCAGCAGTTACTCCCCTTTCCATGAGCAGTACTTC.

This clonotype was recorded a few times. This rearrangement joins TRBV12-3 or TRBV12-4 to TRBJ2-3; 8 bases align to TRBD2. The CDR3 spans 14 residues. V was clipped by 7 bases and J by 1 base; unmatched bases: 4. CDR3 region: CASTVAGRTDTQYF. In DNA, the CDR3 is TGTGCCAGCACCGTAGCGGGGCGCACAGATACGCAGTATTTT.

V gene TRBV7-6 combines with J gene TRBJ2-5; the match to TRBD1 covers 7 bases. The CDR3 consists of 16 residues. Germline CDR1 reads SGHVS; CDR2 reads FNYEAQ. Trimming cost V 1 base and J 1 base; bases outside gene matches: 6. The CDR3 spells CASSLVTRGFQETQYF. CDR3 sequence (DNA): TGTGCCAGCAGCTTAGTTACCAGGGGGTTCCAAGAGACCCAGTACTTC. The full variable domain, completed using reference TRBV7-6 and TRBJ2-5, is GAGVSQSPRYKVTKRGQDVALRCDPISGHVSLYWYRQALGQGPEFLTYFNYEAQQDKSGLPNDRFSAERPEGSISTLTIQRTEQRDSAMYRCASSLVTRGFQETQYFGPGTRLLVL.

This clonotype has more than one count but fewer than ten. The chain combines TRBV12-3 or TRBV12-4 with TRBJ1-2; the D gene is possibly TRBD1 (5 bases). The CDR3 extends over 12 amino acids. The V gene lost 8 bases and the J gene lost 4 bases, with 11 bases spanning the gap. DNA of the CDR3: TGTGCCAGCCTAGGGGTCCCCTATGGCTACACCTTC. Amino acid sequence: CASLGVPYGYTF.

In this sample, this clonotype turned up many times. This chain links TRBV7-7 with TRBJ2-7, with 7 bases matching TRBD1. V shed 0 bases, J shed 7 bases, and the junction held 6 bases outside the gene matches. The CDR3 contains 14 residues. Germline V gene sequence: CDR1 SSHAT, CDR2 FNYEAQ (reference sequence). The CDR3 region has the DNA TGTGCCAGCAGCTTAGCGACAGGGTCGGGGGAGCAGTACTTC. Its translation: CASSLATGSGEQYF.

The CDR3 loop is CASSSTAHRAEAFF. As DNA, the CDR3 is TGTGCCAGCAGTTCGACAGCCCACAGGGCTGAAGCTTTCTTT. This chain links TRBV6-2 or TRBV6-3 with TRBJ1-1, with D possibly being TRBD1 (6 bases). Germline values: CDR1 MNHEY, CDR2 SVGEGT. Trimming shortened V by 4 bases and J by 6 bases, and 15 bases separated the two germline ends. This CDR3 has 14 amino acids.

This sequence joins TRBV5-8 and TRBJ1-1, with D possibly matching TRBD1 (5 bases). CDR3 length: 14 amino acids. Between the trimmed V and J ends, which lost 5 bases and 3 bases, there was a span of 14 bases. Germline V gene sequence: CDR1 SGHTS, CDR2 YDEGEE. The CDR3 region is CASRNEPGDTEAFF. As DNA, the CDR3 is TGTGCCAGCAGGAACGAACCGGGGGACACTGAAGCTTTCTTT.

The chain uses TRBV6-1 and TRBJ1-1, with D perhaps matching TRBD1 (5 bases). Germline CDR1 MNHNS, CDR2 SASEGT. V lost 2 bases to trimming and J lost 4 bases, with 8 bases between them. CDR3 length equals 13 residues. The CDR3 bases are TGTGCCAGCAGTGAAAGGGGTCCCACTGAAGCTTTCTTT. Encoded protein: CASSERGPTEAFF.

At least ten counts were recorded for this clonotype. The genes are TRBV6-2 or TRBV6-3 and TRBJ1-5; D gene unclear. The CDR3 spans 14 residues. CDR1 is MNHEY and CDR2 is SVGEGT in the germline V gene. V gave up 2 bases and J gave up 9 bases, with 14 bases separating them. DNA for the CDR3: TGTGCCAGCAGTTACCGCCAGGTAGTGGGGCCCCAGCATTTT. Its protein is CASSYRQVVGPQHF.

This clonotype was counted only a few times. The rearrangement links TRBV28 to TRBJ2-2, with TRBD1 identical over 8 bases. This CDR3 is built from 15 residues. Germline V gene data show CDR1 as MDHEN and CDR2 as SYDVKM. The J segment lost 6 bases and the V segment lost 4 bases, leaving 7 bases of the junction unmatched. The CDR3 DNA follows: TGTGCCAGCAGTTCACAGGGGGGTCGGCCCGGGGAGCTGTTTTTT. Translated: CASSSQGGRPGELFF.

This clonotype has just a few counts. The chain is built from TRBV6-6 and TRBJ1-1; D remains unclear. There are 12 residues in the CDR3. In germline, CDR1 is MNHNY, CDR2 SVGAGI (reference sequence). V lost 2 bases and J 3 bases, leaving 4 bases between the germline ends. The DNA of the CDR3 is TGTGCCAGCAGTTACGTGGACACTGAAGCTTTCTTT. This codes for CASSYVDTEAFF.

This chain connects TRBV5-1 to TRBJ1-1, with a weak D call TRBD1 (5 bases). The germline gives CDR1 SGHRS, CDR2 YFSETQ. The V and J ends lost 3 bases and 4 bases respectively, with 22 bases between them. The CDR3 consists of 17 residues. The CDR3 region has the DNA TGCGCCAGCAGCTGGGGGGGACCCAACCCGGGCCGCACTGAAGCTTTCTTT. Protein: CASSWGGPNPGRTEAFF.

This clonotype has a count of ten or more. This chain joins TRBV27 and TRBJ2-7, with D possibly TRBD2 on 7 matching bases. CDR1 MNHEY and CDR2 SMNVEV come from the germline V gene (reference sequence). V lost 4 bases, J lost 5 bases, and 18 bases lay in between. The CDR3 consists of 15 residues. Here the CDR3 reads CASSSLEGGIHEQYF. The CDR3 region has the DNA TGTGCCAGCAGTTCCCTGGAGGGGGGGATCCACGAGCAGTACTTC.

This clonotype was seen more than once but under ten times. The rearrangement links TRBV6-1 to TRBJ1-2; 9 nucleotides line up with TRBD1. This CDR3 spans 18 amino acids. In germline, CDR1 is MNHNS, CDR2 SASEGT. J gave up 3 bases and V 1 base, and 12 bases lay outside the gene matches. CDR3 protein: CASSEVALWTGADYGYTF. Written as DNA, the CDR3 is TGTGCCAGCAGTGAAGTCGCTCTCTGGACAGGGGCGGACTATGGCTACACCTTC.

This clonotype was seen a handful of times. The V call is TRBV20-1, the J call TRBJ1-1; D is undetermined. V was shortened by 1 base and J by 1 base, with 10 bases between the two germline ends. The CDR3 extends over 14 amino acids. Germline CDR1 reads DFQATT; CDR2 reads SNEGSKA (reference sequence). In nucleotides, the CDR3 is TGCAGTGCTAGAGTGGCCCCACAGAACACTGAAGCTTTCTTT. Protein: CSARVAPQNTEAFF.

This chain connects TRBV7-2 to TRBJ1-3; D gene unclear. V lost 2 bases, J lost 7 bases, and 9 bases lay in between. This CDR3 spans 13 amino acids. Germline CDR1 reads SGHTA; CDR2 reads FQGNSA. In nucleotides, the CDR3 is TGTGCCAGCAGCTTAACAGAGGTTAACACCATATATTTT. Protein sequence: CASSLTEVNTIYF.

In its sample, this clonotype was seen many times. A read error may account for a junction end that differs from germline. The V call is TRBV19, the J call TRBJ2-7, with 7 bases identical to TRBD1. The CDR3 totals 12 residues. Germline assignment: CDR1 LNHDA and CDR2 SQIVND (reference sequence). CDR3: CASSMTGWDLDF. The CDR3, as DNA: TGTGCCAGTAGTATGACAGGGTGGGACCTTGACTTC. Combining the CDR3 with reference TRBV19 and TRBJ2-7 gives the whole variable domain DGGITQSPKYLFRKEGQNVTLSCEQNLNHDAMYWYRQDPGQGLRLIYYSQIVNDFQKGDIAEGYSVSREKKESFPLTVTSAQKNPTAFYLCASSMTGWDLDFGPGTRLTVT.

The chain combines TRBV7-2 with TRBJ2-7, with TRBD2 identical over 8 bases. The length of the CDR3 is 12 residues. Germline V gene lookup returns CDR1 SGHTA and CDR2 FQGNSA. Trimming cost V 1 base and J 12 bases; bases outside gene matches: 5. The DNA for the CDR3 is TGTGCCAGCAGCTTAGGTGTAGCGGGGTTGTACTTC. Protein product: CASSLGVAGLYF.

This clonotype was found a few times. The chain joins TRBV20-1 to TRBJ1-2; D gene uncertain. Trimming took off 3 bases at V and 0 bases at J, with 11 bases between the two ends. CDR1 is DFQATT and CDR2 is SNEGSKA in the germline V gene (reference sequence). This CDR3 region has 14 residues. CDR3 amino acids: CSASLSGTNYGYTF. CDR3 DNA: TGCAGTGCTAGCTTGTCCGGAACTAACTATGGCTACACCTTC.

This rearrangement joins TRBV6-2 or TRBV6-3 to TRBJ2-7; D possibly corresponds to TRBD1 (5 bases). This CDR3 spans 13 amino acids. Germline V gene lookup returns CDR1 MNHEY and CDR2 SVGEGT. The ends were cut back, 5 bases at V and 7 bases at J, with 15 bases in the middle. This CDR3 reads CASSKLPGWEQYF. In nucleotides, the CDR3 is TGTGCCAGCAGTAAGCTCCCAGGGTGGGAGCAGTACTTC.

The rearrangement links TRBV7-2 to TRBJ1-1; D is unclear. CDR1 and CDR2 (germline): SGHTA, FQGNSA. CDR3 length equals 14 residues. V lost 3 bases and J lost 1, with 9 bases in between. Here the CDR3 DNA reads TGTGCCAGCAGCTTTCGGACGGGGAACACTGAAGCTTTCTTT. The encoded protein is CASSFRTGNTEAFF.

The chain combines TRBV3-1 with TRBJ1-3, with D maybe TRBD1 (5 bases). There are 13 residues in the CDR3. Germline V gene data show CDR1 as LGHDT and CDR2 as YNNKEL (reference sequence). Trimming stripped 5 bases from V and 6 bases from J, with 11 bases between. The DNA of the CDR3 is TGTGCCAGCAGCTCTAGACAGCTAAACACCATATATTTT. Its protein product is CASSSRQLNTIYF.

The rearrangement uses TRBV2 and TRBJ1-1, with unresolved D. Germline lookup yields CDR1 SNHLY and CDR2 FYNNEI. Trimming removed 5 bases at V and 0 bases at J, with 19 bases between. The CDR3 spans 17 residues. The CDR3: CASSPERRRAMNTEAFF. The CDR3 nucleotides are TGTGCCAGCAGTCCTGAACGGAGGCGGGCCATGAACACTGAAGCTTTCTTT.

The chain carries TRBV9 and TRBJ2-2; perhaps D is TRBD1 or TRBD2 (5 bases each). The CDR3 runs to 13 residues. V was pared by 4 bases and J by 5 bases, with 9 bases between. CDR1 is SGDLS and CDR2 is YYNGEE in the germline V gene. CDR3: CASSPRETGELFF. CDR3 DNA sequence: TGTGCCAGCAGCCCCAGGGAGACCGGGGAGCTGTTTTTT.

The chain's CDR3 is CASSQDAVTYEQYF. The CDR3 DNA reads as TGCGCCAGCAGCCAAGATGCGGTAACCTACGAGCAGTACTTC. The chain links TRBV4-3 to TRBJ2-7; no clear D gene. Trimming cost V 0 bases and J 2 bases, with 8 bases left between them. The CDR3 contains 14 residues. The germline V gene has CDR1 LGHNA and CDR2 YSLEER.

The chain links TRBV10-3 to TRBJ2-7, with 8 bases that match TRBD2. The V segment lost 2 bases and the J segment 2 bases; nucleotides outside the gene matches: 2. This CDR3 is 14 amino acids long. Germline V lookup: CDR1 ENHRY, CDR2 SYGVKD. The CDR3: CAISETGGTYEQYF. In DNA, the CDR3 is TGTGCCATCAGTGAGACGGGGGGGACCTACGAGCAGTACTTC.

This clonotype was observed a few times. This chain connects TRBV29-1 to TRBJ2-7; possibly TRBD1 for D (6 bases). Trimming pared 6 bases from V and 2 bases from J, leaving 14 bases between. CDR3 size: 13 residues. Germline V gives CDR1 SQVTM, CDR2 ANQGSEA. The CDR3 sequence: CSVVPGQTYEQYF. CDR3 coding DNA: TGCAGCGTCGTTCCGGGACAAACCTACGAGCAGTACTTC.

This clonotype was detected a few times. This chain connects TRBV6-4 to TRBJ2-2; no reliable D call. The CDR3 spans 14 residues. The V gene's germline CDR1 is MRHNA and CDR2 SNTAGT. The germline V and J ends were trimmed by 8 bases and 3 bases, with 13 bases remaining between them. Here the CDR3 reads CASGETPDTGELFF. CDR3 coding DNA: TGTGCCAGCGGAGAGACACCAGACACCGGGGAGCTGTTTTTT.